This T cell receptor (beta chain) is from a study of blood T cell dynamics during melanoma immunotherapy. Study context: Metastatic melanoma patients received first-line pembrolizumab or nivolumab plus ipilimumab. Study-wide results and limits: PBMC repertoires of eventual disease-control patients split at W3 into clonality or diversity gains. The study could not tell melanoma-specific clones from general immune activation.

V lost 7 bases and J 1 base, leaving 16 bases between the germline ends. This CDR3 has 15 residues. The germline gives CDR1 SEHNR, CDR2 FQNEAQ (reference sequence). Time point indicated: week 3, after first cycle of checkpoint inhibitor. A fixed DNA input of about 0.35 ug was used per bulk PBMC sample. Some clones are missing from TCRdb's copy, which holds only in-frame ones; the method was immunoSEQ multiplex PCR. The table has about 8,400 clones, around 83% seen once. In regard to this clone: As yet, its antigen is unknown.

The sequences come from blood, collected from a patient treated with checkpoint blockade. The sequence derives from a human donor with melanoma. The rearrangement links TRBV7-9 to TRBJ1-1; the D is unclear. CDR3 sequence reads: CASTYFGVGNTEAFF. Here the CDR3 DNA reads TGTGCCAGCACTTATTTCGGGGTGGGGAACACTGAAGCTTTCTTT.